A single sample gave rise to the 31 T cell receptor beta chains below, sequenced in a study of cytomegalovirus exposure and HLA in healthy donors. Data came from immunoSEQ multiplex PCR; TCRdb stores just in-frame clones and leaves some out. The sample lists some 63,000 clones, roughly 90% occurring once. Sequencing input: PBMCs. The receptors were gathered from a woman under 30 in good health and CMV-seronegative.

The V call is TRBV5-6, the J call TRBJ1-2, with D unclear. The CDR3 contains 11 residues. V shed 0 bases and J shed 11 bases, with 8 bases lying between them. CDR1 and CDR2 (germline): SGHDT, YYEEEE. The CDR3 coding sequence is TGTGCCAGCAGCTTGGGTTCGGGATACACCTTC. Its translation: CASSLGSGYTF.

A note on this clone: Additional DNA sequences in this sample encode the identical CDR3. The chain is built from TRBV18 and TRBJ1-1; the match to TRBD1 covers 11 bases. Germline V gene sequence: CDR1 KGHSH, CDR2 LQKENI. Trimming cost V 3 bases and J 4 bases; bases outside gene matches: 1. The CDR3 is 14 amino acids. The CDR3 loop is CASSPGQGATEAFF. The CDR3 bases are TGTGCCAGCTCACCCGGACAGGGGGCCACTGAAGCTTTCTTT.

This chain joins TRBV7-5 and TRBJ1-4; no DNA check was done on the table's D call, TRBD1. TRBV7-5 is labeled a pseudogene. The CDR3 covers 13 residues. This CDR3 is CVRRDSHNEKLFF. The CDR3 DNA follows: TGTGTCAGGAGGGACAGTCATAATGAAAAACTGTTTTTT.

In this sample, this clone turned up a few times. The gene calls are TRBV5-4 and TRBJ1-1; no firm D call. CDR1 and CDR2 (germline): SGHNT, YYREEE (reference sequence). V was cut by 2 bases and J by 3 bases, with 8 bases left in between. The CDR3 spans 13 residues. Here the CDR3 reads CASSFARDTEAFF. The CDR3 nucleotides read TGTGCCAGCAGCTTCGCGAGGGACACTGAAGCTTTCTTT.

This clone was counted once. This chain uses TRBV28 with TRBJ2-3; TRBD1 agrees at 7 bases. The J segment lost 3 bases and the V segment lost 6 bases, leaving 9 bases of the junction unmatched. CDR1 is MDHEN and CDR2 is SYDVKM in the germline V gene. The CDR3 contains 15 residues. The CDR3, as DNA: TGTGCCAGCAGCCCAACAGGGGATCGGACAGATACGCAGTATTTT. Its translation is CASSPTGDRTDTQYF.

The chain carries TRBV28 and TRBJ2-7, with D perhaps matching TRBD2 (6 bases). The V end lost 8 bases, the J end lost 6 bases, and 20 bases lay between the germline ends. The CDR3 sequence is 14 residues long. Germline CDR1 is MDHEN and CDR2 is SYDVKM. CDR3 sequence (DNA): TGTGCCAGCGTCCTTTCTCGGCGGGGTGGCGAGCAGTACTTC. It specifies CASVLSRRGGEQYF.

In DNA form, the CDR3 reads TGTGCCAGCAGTGTTTTGGGCTATCCGGATAATTCACCCCTCCACTTT. It codes for CASSVLGYPDNSPLHF. This rearrangement joins TRBV28 to TRBJ1-6; D is ambiguous. Germline loops: CDR1 MDHEN, CDR2 SYDVKM. V was trimmed by 5 bases and J by 5 bases, leaving 16 bases between them. The CDR3 runs 16 residues.

The table lists this clone with a few counts. This chain joins TRBV6-4 and TRBJ2-1, with 11 positions matching TRBD2. From germline, CDR1 is MRHNA and CDR2 SNTAGT. V shed 4 bases, J shed 6 bases, and the junction held 2 bases outside the gene matches. This CDR3 spans 14 amino acids. CDR3 region: CASSVTSGGNEQFF. DNA of the CDR3: TGTGCCAGCAGTGTTACTAGCGGGGGCAATGAGCAGTTCTTC.

This sequence joins TRBV5-1 and TRBJ2-7; a possible D gene is TRBD2 (5 bases). CDR3 size: 19 residues. V lost 2 bases and J lost 2, with 26 bases in between. Germline V gene data show CDR1 as SGHRS and CDR2 as YFSETQ. The CDR3 spells CASSLKTFGLRELPYEQYF. CDR3 nucleotide sequence: TGCGCCAGCAGCTTAAAGACTTTCGGATTGAGGGAGTTACCCTACGAGCAGTACTTC.

This clone is a singleton in its sample. Written as DNA, the CDR3 is TGCGCCAGCAGCAAGGGGGACGGGGGGCACACTGAAGCTTTCTTT. This translates into CASSKGDGGHTEAFF. V usage is TRBV5-1 and J usage is TRBJ1-1, with D maybe TRBD1 (6 bases). The CDR3 sequence is 15 residues long. The V end lost 4 bases, the J end lost 3 bases, and 16 bases lay between the germline ends. Germline CDR1 and CDR2: SGHRS and YFSETQ.

This rearrangement joins TRBV5-4 to TRBJ1-1; TRBD1 matches at 9 bases. Germline trimming cut 4 bases from V and 3 bases from J; bases unmatched to any gene: 1. The CDR3 consists of 13 residues. Germline-derived CDR1 and CDR2 are SGHNT and YYREEE (reference sequence). CDR3 sequence: CASSDRGDTEAFF. DNA of the CDR3: TGTGCCAGCAGCGACAGGGGGGACACTGAAGCTTTCTTT.

V usage is TRBV6-1 and J usage is TRBJ2-3; a possible D gene is TRBD2 (6 bases). The CDR3 contains 15 residues. CDR1 and CDR2 from the germline V gene are MNHNS and SASEGT. The V end lost 3 bases, the J end lost 2 bases, and 12 bases lay between the germline ends. CDR3 in amino acids: CASSDYAGPTDTQYF. In DNA, the CDR3 is TGTGCCAGCAGTGACTACGCGGGGCCCACAGATACGCAGTATTTT.

This sequence joins TRBV6-1 and TRBJ1-5; a weak D match, TRBD1 (5 bases). The CDR3 is 15 amino acids. V lost 2 bases to trimming and J lost 2 bases, with 10 bases between them. Germline V CDR1 and CDR2: MNHNS, SASEGT. DNA for the CDR3: TGTGCCAGCAGTGAACCGGGGGGTGGCAATCAGCCCCAGCATTTT. Translating gives CASSEPGGGNQPQHF.

The genes are TRBV28 and TRBJ2-7; 8 bases are shared with TRBD2. Germline V CDR1 and CDR2: MDHEN, SYDVKM. V shed 7 bases and J 8 bases; nucleotides not matched to a gene: 4. The CDR3 loop spans 11 amino acids. The CDR3 sequence is CASTGGDKQYF. In nucleotides, the CDR3 is TGTGCCAGCACCGGGGGGGACAAGCAGTACTTC.

This clone appeared once. J is TRBJ2-3 and V is TRBV4-2; 11 bases agree with TRBD1. CDR3 length equals 18 residues. Germline V CDR1 and CDR2: LGHNA, YNFKEQ. J lost 5 bases, V lost 2 bases, and 12 bases had no gene match. The CDR3 region has the DNA TGTGCCAGCAGCCAATTATATACAGGACAGGGGGCAATAGATACGCAGTATTTT. Translating gives CASSQLYTGQGAIDTQYF.

The rearrangement links TRBV9 to TRBJ1-2; TRBD1 matches at 9 bases. In germline, CDR1 is SGDLS, CDR2 YYNGEE. V was pared by 3 bases and J by 6 bases, with 6 bases of the junction left unmatched. This CDR3 contains 14 residues. DNA for the CDR3: TGTGCCAGCAGCGGAGGGACAGGGTTCGATGGCTACACCTTC. Its protein product is CASSGGTGFDGYTF.

The V and J genes are TRBV19 and TRBJ2-5; 9 nucleotides line up with TRBD2. The CDR3 spans 14 residues. Trimming cost V 7 bases and J 4 bases; bases outside gene matches: 7. Per the germline V gene, CDR1 is LNHDA and CDR2 is SQIVND (reference sequence). The CDR3 DNA follows: TGTGCCAGTACCCCGGGAGCGGGAGGAGAGACCCAGTACTTC. It yields the protein CASTPGAGGETQYF.

The chain couples TRBV6-5 to TRBJ2-3; 7 nucleotides line up with TRBD2. V trimming: 3 bases; J trimming: 6 bases; junction bases outside the gene matches: 3. Germline values: CDR1 MNHEY, CDR2 SVGAGI. The CDR3 consists of 13 residues. The CDR3 DNA reads TGTGCCAGCAGTTATGGGAGGGCCGATACGCAGTATTTT. It encodes CASSYGRADTQYF.

J is TRBJ1-2 and V is TRBV13; D remains ambiguous. The V gene lost 7 bases and the J gene lost 5 bases, with 11 bases spanning the gap. There are 12 residues in the CDR3. Germline loops: CDR1 PRHDT, CDR2 FYEKMQ (reference sequence). The CDR3 here is CASTSGSYGYTF. The CDR3 coding sequence is TGTGCCAGCACCTCGGGAAGTTATGGCTACACCTTC.

The rearrangement uses TRBV6-1 and TRBJ2-1; TRBD1 matches at 9 bases. This CDR3 contains 15 residues. The V and J ends lost 1 base and 3 bases, in that order; junction bases with no gene match: 1. In germline, CDR1 is MNHNS, CDR2 SASEGT. CDR3 in amino acids: CASSEGQGGYNEQFF. Written as DNA, the CDR3 is TGTGCCAGCAGTGAAGGACAGGGGGGCTACAATGAGCAGTTCTTC.

The chain joins TRBV14 to TRBJ2-7, with 8 bases lining up with TRBD1. The CDR3 is made up of 15 amino acids. Germline V gene sequence: CDR1 SGHDN, CDR2 FVKESK. V gave up 5 bases and J gave up 1 base; unmatched junction bases: 7. The CDR3 DNA is TGTGCCAGCAGCGGACAGGGAGCTCGGTCCTACGAGCAGTACTTC. Amino acid sequence: CASSGQGARSYEQYF.

CDR3 nucleotides: TGTGCCAGCAGTAATCATCCCGGGACAGACTATGGCTACACCTTC. It is translated as CASSNHPGTDYGYTF. The rearrangement links TRBV6-5 to TRBJ1-2; 7 nucleotides align to TRBD1. J was trimmed by 3 bases and V by 5 bases; bases with no gene match: 9. This CDR3 spans 15 amino acids. From germline, CDR1 is MNHEY and CDR2 SVGAGI.

The CDR3 here is CASSEKATSGKDEQFF. The DNA of the CDR3 is TGTGCCAGCAGCGAAAAAGCGACTAGCGGGAAGGATGAGCAGTTCTTC. This chain joins TRBV5-4 and TRBJ2-1, with 11 nucleotides matching TRBD2. From germline, CDR1 is SGHNT and CDR2 YYREEE (reference sequence). The CDR3 is 16 residues long. The junction had 11 bases not matched to a gene; V was cut back by 4 bases and J by 8 bases.

This clone was found once. J is TRBJ2-5 and V is TRBV19; the match to TRBD1 covers 9 bases. V lost 3 bases and J lost 4; bases outside the gene matches: 0. The CDR3 is 13 residues long. Germline V CDR1 and CDR2: LNHDA, SQIVND (reference sequence). CDR3 DNA: TGTGCCAGTAGTATGGGACAGGGAGAGACCCAGTACTTC. Translating gives CASSMGQGETQYF. The full variable domain, with the rest looked up from reference TRBV19 and TRBJ2-5, is DGGITQSPKYLFRKEGQNVTLSCEQNLNHDAMYWYRQDPGQGLRLIYYSQIVNDFQKGDIAEGYSVSREKKESFPLTVTSAQKNPTAFYLCASSMGQGETQYFGPGTRLLVL.

The rearrangement joins TRBV7-6 to TRBJ2-6, with TRBD1 as a possible D gene (6 bases). CDR1 is SGHVS and CDR2 is FNYEAQ in the germline V gene. This CDR3 has 16 residues. V lost 5 bases and J lost 4, with 15 bases in between. Here the CDR3 reads CASSRDQGSGANVLTF. The CDR3 nucleotides read TGTGCCAGCAGCCGGGACCAGGGGTCGGGGGCCAACGTCCTGACTTTC.

The rearrangement uses TRBV7-6 and TRBJ2-3, with TRBD1 matching 9 bases. CDR1 and CDR2 from the germline V gene are SGHVS and FNYEAQ. V shed 3 bases, J shed 6 bases, and the junction held 7 bases outside the gene matches. The CDR3 runs 15 residues. The CDR3 loop reads CASSLWTGVGDTQYF. As DNA, the CDR3 is TGTGCCAGCAGCTTGTGGACAGGGGTGGGGGATACGCAGTATTTT.

A few counts support this clone. The CDR3 is CASSIQSGQGNNEQFF. In nucleotides, the CDR3 is TGTGCCAGTAGTATACAGTCTGGACAGGGCAACAATGAGCAGTTCTTC. The J gene is TRBJ2-1, the V gene TRBV19, with TRBD1 matching 8 bases. This CDR3 is built from 16 residues. CDR1 LNHDA and CDR2 SQIVND come from the germline V gene (reference sequence). The V and J ends lost 2 bases and 5 bases, in that order; junction bases with no gene match: 8.

Notes on this clone: The DNA is omitted, as the CDR3 cannot be located on it reliably, and the CDR3 follows TCRdb's listing. This chain links TRBV28 with TRBJ2-1; the D segment call TRBD2 is taken from the table without a DNA check. A total of 16 residues make up the CDR3, ends included. Per germline, CDR1 MDHEN and CDR2 SYDVKM. CDR3 residues: CASSLEFGAGSDEQFF.

V is TRBV11-2 and J is TRBJ2-7, with 8 bases identical to TRBD1. CDR1 and CDR2 from the germline V gene are SGHAT and FQNNGV. The V and J ends lost 5 bases and 4 bases, in that order; junction bases with no gene match: 19. The CDR3 has 18 amino acids. Here the CDR3 DNA reads TGTGCCAGCAGCCCCATCGCCCGGAGACAGGGGATGAGGTACGAGCAGTACTTC. Protein: CASSPIARRQGMRYEQYF.

The rearrangement uses TRBV4-2 and TRBJ2-3, with 12 bases lining up with TRBD2. Trimming cost V 0 bases and J 6 bases; bases outside gene matches: 4. CDR1 LGHNA and CDR2 YNFKEQ come from the germline V gene. The CDR3 totals 16 residues. CDR3: CASSQELAGGGDTQYF. Written as DNA, the CDR3 is TGTGCCAGCAGCCAAGAACTAGCGGGAGGCGGGGATACGCAGTATTTT.

CDR3 DNA: TGTGCCAGCAGCTACCCTTGGCGGGGGGGCCTTGGTGAGCAGTTCTTC. It specifies CASSYPWRGGLGEQFF. The chain links TRBV7-2 to TRBJ2-1; the match to TRBD2 covers 9 bases. Trimming took 4 bases from V and 9 from J; bases not matched to a gene: 13. CDR3 length: 16 residues. Germline CDR1 and CDR2: SGHTA and FQGNSA.